This T cell receptor beta chain derives from a study of B cell selection in AIRE deficiency. The method was immunoSEQ multiplex PCR; TCRdb's version includes in-frame clones alone and lacks a portion of them. The repertoire includes tens of thousands of clones, around 97% of them detected once, and more than 0.15% sits in the top ten. Sorting defined conventional CD4 T cells as CD4+CD127+. Trimming took 8 bases from V and 3 from J, leaving 13 bases between them. CDR3 length: 13 residues. Germline V gives CDR1 SGHVS, CDR2 FQNEAQ. Study-level findings and limits: Roughly 29% of healthy-donor shared Treg TCRbeta sequences appeared in patient Tconv cells.

Remarks on this clone: Its antigen remains unknown.

Sequenced material: conventional CD4+ T cells sorted from PBMCs. The gene calls are TRBV7-8 and TRBJ1-1; TRBD1 might be the D (5 bases). The source of this sequence is a human donor with AIRE deficiency. Written as DNA, the CDR3 is TGTGCCAGCGGTTTTGGGGGGGACACTGAAGCTTTCTTT. Encoded protein: CASGFGGDTEAFF.